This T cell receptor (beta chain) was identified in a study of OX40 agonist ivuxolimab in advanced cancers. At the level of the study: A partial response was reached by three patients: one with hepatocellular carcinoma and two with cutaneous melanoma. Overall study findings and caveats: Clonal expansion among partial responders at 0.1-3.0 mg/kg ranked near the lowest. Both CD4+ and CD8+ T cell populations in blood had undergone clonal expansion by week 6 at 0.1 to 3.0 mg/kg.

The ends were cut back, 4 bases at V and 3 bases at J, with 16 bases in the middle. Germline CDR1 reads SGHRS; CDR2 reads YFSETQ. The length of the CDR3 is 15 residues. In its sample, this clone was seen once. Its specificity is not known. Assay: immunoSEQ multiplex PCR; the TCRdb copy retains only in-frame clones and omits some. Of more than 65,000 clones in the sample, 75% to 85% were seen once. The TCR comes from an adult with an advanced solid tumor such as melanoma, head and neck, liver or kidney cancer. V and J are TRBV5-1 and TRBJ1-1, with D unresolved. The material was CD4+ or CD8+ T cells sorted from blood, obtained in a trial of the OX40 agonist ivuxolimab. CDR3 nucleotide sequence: TGCGCCAGCAGCGCTTGGGCGAGCGACGACACTGAAGCTTTCTTT. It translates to CASSAWASDDTEAFF.